The entry below gives a single TCR beta chain sequence along with its context. What it binds is unknown. The junction had 5 bases not matched to a gene; V was cut back by 2 bases and J by 0 bases. This CDR3 has 16 residues. Germline values: CDR1 SGHDT, CDR2 YYEEEE. The study ran its PCR with 60 Vbeta and 13 Jbeta primers. Profiled with immunoSEQ multiplex PCR; TCRdb holds only in-frame clones, not every one. This specimen shows approximately 130,000 clones; the ten leading clones hold 2%. This sample was taken from a study of cytomegalovirus exposure and HLA in healthy donors. Study-level background: Some 180 million T cells yielded roughly 120 million unique TCR beta sequences in earlier analysis. Genotyping of hundreds of donors showed that around 81% belonged to the Caucasian-associated ancestry cluster.

Points from the study as a whole: The presence/absence work took it that sequencing depth was about the same across donors. Associated with HLA alleles at 0.05 false discovery rate in a later analysis were about 17,000 TCR beta sequences.

V usage is TRBV5-6 and J usage is TRBJ2-3; 8 bases match TRBD2. What was sequenced was PBMCs. The receptor's source is a woman aged 55-70 years in good health and CMV-seronegative. The CDR3 bases are TGTGCCAGCAGCTTACGAGCGGGGGTTAGCACAGATACGCAGTATTTT. This sequence encodes CASSLRAGVSTDTQYF.